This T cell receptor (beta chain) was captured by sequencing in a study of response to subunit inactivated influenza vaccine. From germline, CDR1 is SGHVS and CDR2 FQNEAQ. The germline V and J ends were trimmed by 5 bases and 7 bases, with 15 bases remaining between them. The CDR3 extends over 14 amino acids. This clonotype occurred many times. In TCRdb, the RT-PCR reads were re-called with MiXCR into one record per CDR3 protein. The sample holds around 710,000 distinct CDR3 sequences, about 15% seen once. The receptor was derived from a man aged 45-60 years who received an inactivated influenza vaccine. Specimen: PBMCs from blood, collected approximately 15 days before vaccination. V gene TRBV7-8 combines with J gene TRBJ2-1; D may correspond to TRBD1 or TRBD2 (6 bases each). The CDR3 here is CASSKRGVENEQFF. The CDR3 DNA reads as TGTGCCAGCAGCAAAAGGGGGGTTGAGAATGAGCAGTTCTTC.